This T cell receptor (beta chain) was observed in a study of regulatory T cells in long-lasting Graves disease. At the level of the study: Duration of antithyroid drug therapy among newly diagnosed Graves' patients was under 3 months.

This sample's time point: newly diagnosed GD, antithyroid drugs for less than 3 months. The TCR library was prepared using RNA isolated from PBMCs. Patients met American Thyroid Association criteria for Graves' disease. There are many counts of this clonotype. For TCR beta, libraries came from iRepertoire HTBI primers and Arm-PCR of CDR3 regions. From the multiplex PCR reads, TCRdb called clonotypes with MiXCR, one entry per CDR3 protein. In the table there are under 500,000 distinct CDR3 sequences, less than 20% of which are singletons. Germline CDR1 is LGHDT and CDR2 is YNNKEL (reference sequence). The CDR3 length is 14 residues. Trimming pared 4 bases from V and 1 base from J, leaving 10 bases between. The sample also formed part of further work on T cells in Graves' hyperthyroidism and ophthalmopathy. This second study says: The diagnoses drew upon clinical symptoms, serum thyroxine and TRAb, thyroid ultrasound and orbital computed tomography.

The source was peripheral blood mononuclear cells (PBMCs), collected at new diagnosis, from a patient treated with antithyroid drugs. This sequence was found in a woman younger than 45 with Graves disease. This chain links TRBV3-1 with TRBJ1-1; tentative D call: TRBD1 (5 bases). The CDR3 is CASSLDGQNTEAFF. CDR3 DNA: TGTGCCAGCAGCCTGGACGGACAGAACACTGAAGCTTTCTTT. Full variable domain (missing parts from reference TRBV3-1 and TRBJ1-1): DTAVSQTPKYLVTQMGNDKSIKCEQNLGHDTMYWYKQDSKKFLKIMFSYNNKELIINETVPNRFSPKSPDKAHLNLHINSLELGDSAVYFCASSLDGQNTEAFFGQGTRLTVV.